A selection of T cell receptor beta chains follows, all from one sample in a study of cytomegalovirus exposure and HLA in healthy donors. Sequencing used immunoSEQ multiplex PCR; TCRdb keeps in-frame clones, though not all of them. Seen here are under 200,000 clones, 79% observed once, and the top ten hold 2.3%. The source material was PBMCs. The origin of the receptors is a woman in her fifties or sixties in good health and CMV-seronegative. Both conserved end residues are trimmed from each CDR3. The listing skips clone size in some rows; elsewhere it reads once, few, many or a size class.

TRBJ1-2	9	.	TRBV20-1	SARVARGYT
TRBJ2-7	12	.	TRBV2	ASRMAGSTYEQY
TRBJ1-4	18	.	TRBV2	ASSALWGQGIFVTNEKLF
TRBJ2-2	15	.	TRBV28	ASSSLRTGMGTGELF
TRBJ1-2	13	.	TRBV4-1	ASSHPGTGGYGYT
TRBJ2-1	14	.	TRBV9	ASSVGEASSYNEQF
TRBJ2-5	14	.	TRBV4-1	ASSQEGLADQETQY
TRBJ1-1	16	.	TRBV19	ASKMLWQGRMMNTEAF
TRBJ1-3	14	once	TRBV7-2	ASSLGLPSSGNTIY
TRBJ2-7	14	.	TRBV15	ATSRELAGVSYEQY
TRBJ1-4	13	.	TRBV7-2	ASSANRAGNEKLF
TRBJ2-1	9	.	TRBV20-1	SASYVNEQF
TRBJ2-6	13	.	TRBV10-3	AISEGGSGANVLT
TRBJ2-3	15	.	TRBV5-4	ASSPEMASGFTDTQY
TRBJ1-1	12	medium-sized	TRBV4-3	ASSQGGQNTEAF
TRBJ2-3	14	.	TRBV18	ASSPRSGGATDTQY
TRBJ2-3	12	.	TRBV12-5	ASGAGQGADTQY
TRBJ1-2	8	.	TRBV18	ASSSPGST
TRBJ2-1	16	.	TRBV2	ASSVPTSGGAVYNEQF
TRBJ2-7	13	.	TRBV28	ASSSPAGSSYEQY
TRBJ1-6	10	.	TRBV19	ASGTANSPLH
TRBJ2-1	11	few	TRBV2	ASSALTRDREF